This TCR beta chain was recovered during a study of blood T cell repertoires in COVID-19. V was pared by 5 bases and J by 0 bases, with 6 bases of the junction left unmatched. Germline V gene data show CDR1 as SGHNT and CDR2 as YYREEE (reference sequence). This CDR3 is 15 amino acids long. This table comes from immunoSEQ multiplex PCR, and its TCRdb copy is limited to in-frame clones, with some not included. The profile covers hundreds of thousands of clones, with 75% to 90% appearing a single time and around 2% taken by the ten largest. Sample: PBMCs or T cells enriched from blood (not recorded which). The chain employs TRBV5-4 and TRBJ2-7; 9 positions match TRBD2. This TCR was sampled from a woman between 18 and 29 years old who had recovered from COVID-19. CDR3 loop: CASRVAGASSYEQYF. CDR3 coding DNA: TGTGCCAGCAGGGTAGCGGGGGCCAGCTCCTACGAGCAGTACTTC.